This T cell receptor (beta chain) was profiled in a study of CD8+ T cells in alopecia areata. The wider study: Recipient mice, roughly 7-11-week-old female C3H/HeJ animals, received skin from approximately 6-13-month-old C3H/HeJ graft donors with spontaneous alopecia. Study-wide results and limits: Lesional scalp, especially alopecia totalis/universalis, showed higher clonality than normal scalp.

Reverse transcription of extracted RNA yielded cDNA, which provided the sequencing template. The table came from immunoSEQ multiplex PCR; TCRdb's copy has only in-frame clones and leaves some out. This sample shows over 100,000 clones and no singletons; roughly 21% rests with the ten largest. The CDR3 contains 15 residues. The V gene end was trimmed by 3 bases and the J gene end by 6 bases; junction bases not matched to a gene: 4. Germline CDR1 is NNHDY and CDR2 is SYVADS. This clone was counted ten times or more. Its antigen remains unknown. Gene names and germline match the mouse. The CDR3 is cut off 4 residues early in the read; its end comes from the germline J gene.

The sequencing input was lesional skin. This chain joins TRBV13-3 and TRBJ2-1; TRBD2 agrees at 12 bases. The receptor was derived from a C3H/HeJ mouse with alopecia areata. This line is of MHC haplotype H2-k. CDR3 sequence reads: CASSGDWGASAEQFF. The sequenced part of the CDR3 DNA is TGTGCCAGCAGTGGGGACTGGGGGGCCAGTGCT.